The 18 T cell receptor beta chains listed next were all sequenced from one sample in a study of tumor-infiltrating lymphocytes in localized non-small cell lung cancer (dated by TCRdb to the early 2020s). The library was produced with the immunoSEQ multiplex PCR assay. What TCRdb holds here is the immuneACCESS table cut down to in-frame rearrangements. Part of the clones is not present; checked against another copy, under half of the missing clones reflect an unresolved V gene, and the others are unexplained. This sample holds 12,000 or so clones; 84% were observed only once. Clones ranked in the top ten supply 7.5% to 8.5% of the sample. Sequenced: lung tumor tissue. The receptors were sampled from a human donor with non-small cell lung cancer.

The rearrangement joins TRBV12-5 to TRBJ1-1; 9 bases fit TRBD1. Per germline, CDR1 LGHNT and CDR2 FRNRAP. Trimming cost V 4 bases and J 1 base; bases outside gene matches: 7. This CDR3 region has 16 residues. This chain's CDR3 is CASGWGQGGANTEAFF. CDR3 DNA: TGTGCTAGTGGTTGGGGACAGGGTGGAGCGAACACTGAAGCTTTCTTT.

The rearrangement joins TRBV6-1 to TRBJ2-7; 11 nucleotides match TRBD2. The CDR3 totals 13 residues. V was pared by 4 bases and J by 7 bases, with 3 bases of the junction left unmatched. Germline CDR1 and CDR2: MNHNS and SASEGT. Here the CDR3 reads CASSAGTSGEQYF. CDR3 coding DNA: TGTGCCAGCAGTGCAGGGACTAGCGGTGAGCAGTACTTC.

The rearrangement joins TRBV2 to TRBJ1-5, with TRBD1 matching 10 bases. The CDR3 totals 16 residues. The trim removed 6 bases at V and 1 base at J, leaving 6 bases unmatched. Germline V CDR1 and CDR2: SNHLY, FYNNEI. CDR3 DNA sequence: TGTGCCAGCAGGTCTCGACAGGGGGCAAGCAATCAGCCCCAGCATTTT. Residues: CASRSRQGASNQPQHF.

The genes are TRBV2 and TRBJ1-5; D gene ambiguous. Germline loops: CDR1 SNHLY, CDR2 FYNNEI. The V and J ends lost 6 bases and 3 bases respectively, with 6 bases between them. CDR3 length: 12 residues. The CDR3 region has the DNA TGTGCCAGCAGCCGGGCCAATCAGCCCCAGCATTTT. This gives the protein CASSRANQPQHF.

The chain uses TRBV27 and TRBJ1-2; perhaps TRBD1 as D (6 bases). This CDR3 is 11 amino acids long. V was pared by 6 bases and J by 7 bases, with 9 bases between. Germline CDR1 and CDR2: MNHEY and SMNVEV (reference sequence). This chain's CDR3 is CASSQGFGYTF. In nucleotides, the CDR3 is TGTGCCAGCAGCCAGGGGTTTGGCTACACCTTC.

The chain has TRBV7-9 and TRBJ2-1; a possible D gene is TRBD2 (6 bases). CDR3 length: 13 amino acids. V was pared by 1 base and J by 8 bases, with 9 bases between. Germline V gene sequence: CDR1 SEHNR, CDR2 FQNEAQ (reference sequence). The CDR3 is CASSLELAYEQFF. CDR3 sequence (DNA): TGTGCCAGCAGCTTAGAACTAGCCTATGAGCAGTTCTTC.

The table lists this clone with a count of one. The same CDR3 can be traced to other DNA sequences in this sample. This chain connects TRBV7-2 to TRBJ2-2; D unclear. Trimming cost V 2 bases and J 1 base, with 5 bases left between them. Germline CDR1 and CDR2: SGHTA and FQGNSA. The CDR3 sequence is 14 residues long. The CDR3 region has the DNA TGTGCCAGCAGCTTAAGACAGAACACCGGGGAGCTGTTTTTT. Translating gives CASSLRQNTGELFF.

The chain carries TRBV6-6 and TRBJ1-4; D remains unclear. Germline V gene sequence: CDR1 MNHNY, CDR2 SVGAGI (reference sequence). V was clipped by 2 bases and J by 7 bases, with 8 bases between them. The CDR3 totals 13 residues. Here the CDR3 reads CASSYRVAEKLFF. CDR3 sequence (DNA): TGTGCCAGCAGTTACAGGGTAGCTGAAAAACTGTTTTTT.

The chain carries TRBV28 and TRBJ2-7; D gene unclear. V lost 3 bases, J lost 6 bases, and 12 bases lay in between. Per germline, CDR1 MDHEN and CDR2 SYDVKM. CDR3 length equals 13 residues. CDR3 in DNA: TGTGCCAGCAGTTTGACCGGGCCGGGCGAGCAGTACTTC. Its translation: CASSLTGPGEQYF.

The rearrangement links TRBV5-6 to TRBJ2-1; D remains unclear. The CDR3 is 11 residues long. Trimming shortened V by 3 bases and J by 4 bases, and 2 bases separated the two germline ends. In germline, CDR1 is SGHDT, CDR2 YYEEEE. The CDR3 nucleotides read TGTGCCAGCAGCTCGTACAATGAGCAGTTCTTC. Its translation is CASSSYNEQFF.

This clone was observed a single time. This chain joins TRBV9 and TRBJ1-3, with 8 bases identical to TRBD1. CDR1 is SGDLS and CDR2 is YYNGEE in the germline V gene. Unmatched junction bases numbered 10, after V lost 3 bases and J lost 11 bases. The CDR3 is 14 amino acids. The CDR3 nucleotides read TGTGCCAGCAGCGGACAGGGGCCATGGGGTGCCATATATTTT. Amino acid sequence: CASSGQGPWGAIYF. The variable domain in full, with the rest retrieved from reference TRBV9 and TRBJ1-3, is DSGVTQTPKHLITATGQRVTLRCSPRSGDLSVYWYQQSLDQGLQFLIQYYNGEERAKGNILERFSAQQFPDLHSELNLSSLELGDSALYFCASSGQGPWGAIYFGEGSWLTVV.

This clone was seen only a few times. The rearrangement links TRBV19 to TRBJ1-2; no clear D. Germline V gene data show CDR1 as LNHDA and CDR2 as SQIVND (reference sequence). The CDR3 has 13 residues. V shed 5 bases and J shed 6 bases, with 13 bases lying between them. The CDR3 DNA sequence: TGTGCCAGTAGTCTGGGGTGGAGTGATGGCTACACCTTC. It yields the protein CASSLGWSDGYTF.

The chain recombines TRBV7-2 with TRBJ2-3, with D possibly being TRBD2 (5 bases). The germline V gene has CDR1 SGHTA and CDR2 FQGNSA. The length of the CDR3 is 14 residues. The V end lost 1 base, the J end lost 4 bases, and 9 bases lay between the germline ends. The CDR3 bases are TGTGCCAGCAGCTTAGTGGAGGTTCCAGATACGCAGTATTTT. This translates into CASSLVEVPDTQYF.

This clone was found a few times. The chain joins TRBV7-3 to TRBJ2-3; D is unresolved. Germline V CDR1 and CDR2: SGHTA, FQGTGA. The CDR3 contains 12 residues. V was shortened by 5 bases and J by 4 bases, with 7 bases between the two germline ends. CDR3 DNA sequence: TGTGCCAGCAGCCCCCCGTCAGATACGCAGTATTTT. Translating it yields CASSPPSDTQYF.

The CDR3 nucleotides are TGCGCCAGCAGATCCGGACTAGCGAGTTTCGAGACCCAGTACTTC. Its protein product is CASRSGLASFETQYF. The rearrangement links TRBV10-2 to TRBJ2-5; 9 bases fit TRBD2. CDR1 is WSHSY, CDR2 SAAADI, per germline. With V trimmed by 6 bases and J by 5 bases, 10 bases remained unmatched. This CDR3 region has 15 residues.

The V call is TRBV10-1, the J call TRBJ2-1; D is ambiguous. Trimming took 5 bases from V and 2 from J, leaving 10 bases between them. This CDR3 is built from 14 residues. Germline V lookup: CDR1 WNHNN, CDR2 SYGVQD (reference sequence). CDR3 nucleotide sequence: TGCGCCAGCAGTCTTAACGGACCCTACAATGAGCAGTTCTTC. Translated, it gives CASSLNGPYNEQFF.

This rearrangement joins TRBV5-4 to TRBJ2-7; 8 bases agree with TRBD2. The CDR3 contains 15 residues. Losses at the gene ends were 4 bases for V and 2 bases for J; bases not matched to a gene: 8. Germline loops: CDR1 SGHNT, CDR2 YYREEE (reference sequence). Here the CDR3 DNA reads TGTGCCAGCAGCCAGAAAGCGGGAGAGACCTACGAGCAGTACTTC. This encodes CASSQKAGETYEQYF.

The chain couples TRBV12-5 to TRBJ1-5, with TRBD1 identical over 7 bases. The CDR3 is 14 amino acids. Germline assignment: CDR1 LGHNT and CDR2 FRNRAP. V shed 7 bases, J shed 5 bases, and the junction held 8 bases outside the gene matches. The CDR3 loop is CASAWGQYDQPQHF. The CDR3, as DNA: TGTGCTAGTGCCTGGGGACAGTATGATCAGCCCCAGCATTTT.